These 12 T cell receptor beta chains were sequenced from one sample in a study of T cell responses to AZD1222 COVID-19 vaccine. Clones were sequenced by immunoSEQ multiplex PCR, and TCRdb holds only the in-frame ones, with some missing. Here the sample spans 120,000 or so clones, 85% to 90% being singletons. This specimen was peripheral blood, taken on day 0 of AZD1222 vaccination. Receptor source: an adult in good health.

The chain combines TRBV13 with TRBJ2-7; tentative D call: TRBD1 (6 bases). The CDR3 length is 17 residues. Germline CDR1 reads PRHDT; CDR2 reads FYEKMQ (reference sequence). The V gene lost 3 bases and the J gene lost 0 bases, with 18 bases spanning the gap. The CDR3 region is CASSLGTSGTFSYEQYF. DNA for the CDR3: TGTGCCAGCAGCTTGGGGACGTCGGGGACATTCTCCTACGAGCAGTACTTC. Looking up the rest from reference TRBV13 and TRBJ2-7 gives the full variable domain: AAGVIQSPRHLIKEKRETATLKCYPIPRHDTVYWYQQGPGQDPQFLISFYEKMQSDKGSIPDRFSAQQFSDYHSELNMSSLELGDSALYFCASSLGTSGTFSYEQYFGPGTRLTVT.

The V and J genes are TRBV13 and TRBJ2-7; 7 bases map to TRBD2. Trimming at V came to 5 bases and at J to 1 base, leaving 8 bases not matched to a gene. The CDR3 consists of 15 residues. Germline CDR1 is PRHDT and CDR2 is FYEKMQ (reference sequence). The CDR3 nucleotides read TGTGCCAGCAGCCAAGCTACTAGCGTATCCTACGAGCAGTACTTC. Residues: CASSQATSVSYEQYF.

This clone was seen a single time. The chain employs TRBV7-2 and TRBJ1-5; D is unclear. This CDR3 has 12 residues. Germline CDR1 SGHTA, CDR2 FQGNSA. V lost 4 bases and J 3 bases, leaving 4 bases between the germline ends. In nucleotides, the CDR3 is TGTGCCAGCAGCTCCGTCAATCAGCCCCAGCATTTT. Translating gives CASSSVNQPQHF.

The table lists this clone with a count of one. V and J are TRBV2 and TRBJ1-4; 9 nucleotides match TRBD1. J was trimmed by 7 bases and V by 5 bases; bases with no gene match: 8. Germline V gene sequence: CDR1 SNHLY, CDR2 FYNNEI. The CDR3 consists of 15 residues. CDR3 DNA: TGTGCCAGCAGTTCACAGGGGGCGCAAAGTGAAAAACTGTTTTTT. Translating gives CASSSQGAQSEKLFF.

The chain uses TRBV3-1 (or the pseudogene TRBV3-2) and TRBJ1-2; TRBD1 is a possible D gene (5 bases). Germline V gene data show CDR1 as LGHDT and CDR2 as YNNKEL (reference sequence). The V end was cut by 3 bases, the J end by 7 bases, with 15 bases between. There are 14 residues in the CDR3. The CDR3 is CASSHLTGEGGYTF. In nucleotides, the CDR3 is TGTGCCAGCAGCCACCTCACGGGGGAGGGTGGCTACACCTTC.

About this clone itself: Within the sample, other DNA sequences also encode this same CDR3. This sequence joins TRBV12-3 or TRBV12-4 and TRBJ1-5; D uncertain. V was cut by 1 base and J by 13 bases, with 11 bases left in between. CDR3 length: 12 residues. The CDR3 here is CASSLGSGPQHF. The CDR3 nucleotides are TGTGCCAGCAGTTTAGGGTCAGGCCCGCAGCATTTT.

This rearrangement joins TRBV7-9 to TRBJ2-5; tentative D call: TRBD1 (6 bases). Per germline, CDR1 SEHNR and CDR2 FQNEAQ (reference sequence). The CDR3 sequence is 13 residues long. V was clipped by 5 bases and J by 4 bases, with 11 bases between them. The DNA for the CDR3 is TGTGCCAGCAGCGGCGAGGGGGTAGAGACCCAGTACTTC. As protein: CASSGEGVETQYF.

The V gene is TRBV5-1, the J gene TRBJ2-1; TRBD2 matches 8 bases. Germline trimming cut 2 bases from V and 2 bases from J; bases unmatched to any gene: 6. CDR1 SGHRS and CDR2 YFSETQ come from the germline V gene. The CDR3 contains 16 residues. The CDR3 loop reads CASSFLSGSTYNEQFF. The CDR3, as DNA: TGCGCCAGCAGCTTCCTCAGCGGGAGCACCTACAATGAGCAGTTCTTC.

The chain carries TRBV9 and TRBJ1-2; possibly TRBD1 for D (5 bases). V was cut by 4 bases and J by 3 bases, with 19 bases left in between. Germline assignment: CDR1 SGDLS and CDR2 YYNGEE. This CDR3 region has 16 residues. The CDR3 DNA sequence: TGTGCCAGCAGCCCCCACCGGCAGGGCAGGGACTATGGCTACACCTTC. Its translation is CASSPHRQGRDYGYTF. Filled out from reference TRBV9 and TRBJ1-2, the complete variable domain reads DSGVTQTPKHLITATGQRVTLRCSPRSGDLSVYWYQQSLDQGLQFLIQYYNGEERAKGNILERFSAQQFPDLHSELNLSSLELGDSALYFCASSPHRQGRDYGYTFGSGTRLTVV.

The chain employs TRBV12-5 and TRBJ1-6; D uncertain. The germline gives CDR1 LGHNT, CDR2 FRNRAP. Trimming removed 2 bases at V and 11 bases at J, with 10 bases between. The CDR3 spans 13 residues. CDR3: CASGLLEGAPLHF. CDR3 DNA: TGTGCTAGTGGTTTGTTAGAGGGAGCACCCCTCCACTTT.

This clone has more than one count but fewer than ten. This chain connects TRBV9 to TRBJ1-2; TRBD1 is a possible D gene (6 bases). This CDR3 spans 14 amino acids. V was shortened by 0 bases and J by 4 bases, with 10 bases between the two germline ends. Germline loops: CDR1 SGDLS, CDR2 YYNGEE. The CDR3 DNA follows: TGTGCCAGCAGCGTAGCGACAGGCTCCTATGGCTACACCTTC. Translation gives CASSVATGSYGYTF.

As DNA, the CDR3 is TGTGCCAGCAGCTTAGCGACAGGCTTGCTCTCTGGAAACACCATATATTTT. As protein: CASSLATGLLSGNTIYF. The chain carries TRBV7-9 and TRBJ1-3, with a possible D match to TRBD1 (6 bases). The CDR3 consists of 17 residues. Germline V gene data show CDR1 as SEHNR and CDR2 as FQNEAQ (reference sequence). V lost 0 bases and J lost 0, with 12 bases in between.